These 32 T cell receptor beta chains originate from one sample sequenced in a study of shared clonotypes between healthy human individuals. The method was immunoSEQ multiplex PCR; TCRdb's version includes in-frame clones alone and lacks a portion of them. Altogether about 980,000 clones are present, 60% to 85% being singletons, with the ten largest covering about 1.5%. Sequenced input: memory CD4+ T cells sorted from blood. As for subset: CD45RA-negative fraction. The receptor set was obtained from a young man in good health.

The V call is TRBV20-1, the J call TRBJ1-2; D remains unclear. This CDR3 has 11 residues. Germline V CDR1 and CDR2: DFQATT, SNEGSKA (reference sequence). V lost 0 bases and J lost 7, with 6 bases in between. The CDR3 sequence is CSARDVGGYTF. The CDR3 DNA reads as TGCAGTGCTAGAGATGTAGGTGGCTACACCTTC.

The chain combines TRBV5-6 with TRBJ1-2, with 7 bases aligning to TRBD1. Germline CDR1 and CDR2: SGHDT and YYEEEE. The CDR3 is made up of 14 amino acids. The J segment lost 0 bases and the V segment lost 4 bases, leaving 3 bases of the junction unmatched. Written as DNA, the CDR3 is TGTGCCAGCAGCCGGGACAGATCTAACTATGGCTACACCTTC. This encodes CASSRDRSNYGYTF.

This chain links TRBV5-1 with TRBJ2-7; 7 bases align to TRBD2. The CDR3 consists of 14 residues. V lost 6 bases to trimming and J lost 0 bases; unmatched junction nucleotides: 6. The germline gives CDR1 SGHRS, CDR2 YFSETQ. The chain's CDR3 is CASKNGGSSYEQYF. In DNA form, the CDR3 reads TGCGCCAGCAAGAACGGGGGGAGCTCCTACGAGCAGTACTTC.

The chain links TRBV11-1 to TRBJ2-5, with D possibly matching TRBD2 (6 bases). V was trimmed by 2 bases and J by 5 bases, leaving 15 bases between them. This CDR3 contains 15 residues. Germline V lookup: CDR1 SGHAT, CDR2 FQDESV (reference sequence). The CDR3 loop reads CASSLRWTGVETQYF. As DNA, the CDR3 is TGTGCCAGCAGCTTACGATGGACGGGGGTTGAGACCCAGTACTTC.

J is TRBJ1-1 and V is TRBV5-6; D is ambiguous. V lost 0 bases to trimming and J lost 11 bases, with 8 bases between them. CDR1 is SGHDT, CDR2 YYEEEE, per germline. The CDR3 spans 11 residues. CDR3 loop: CASSLAHTAFF. CDR3 nucleotides: TGTGCCAGCAGCTTGGCACATACGGCTTTCTTT.

This clone has a handful of counts. CDR3 in amino acids: CASRMYSNQPQHF. CDR3 nucleotide sequence: TGTGCCAGCAGAATGTATAGCAATCAGCCCCAGCATTTT. The rearrangement links TRBV27 to TRBJ1-5, with D uncertain. V lost 6 bases, J lost 0 bases, and 6 bases lay in between. Germline CDR1 is MNHEY and CDR2 is SMNVEV (reference sequence). This CDR3 contains 13 residues.

The chain uses TRBV2 and TRBJ2-3, with no clear D. V was pared by 4 bases and J by 4 bases, with 9 bases between. Germline V gene lookup returns CDR1 SNHLY and CDR2 FYNNEI. This CDR3 spans 13 amino acids. The CDR3 nucleotides read TGTGCCAGCAGTGTGCTCGGCGCAGATACGCAGTATTTT. Residues: CASSVLGADTQYF.

This chain uses TRBV11-2 with TRBJ1-4; TRBD1 is a possible D gene (5 bases). V dropped 5 bases and J dropped 4 bases, with 14 bases sitting between them. Germline assignment: CDR1 SGHAT and CDR2 FQNNGV. CDR3 size: 15 residues. In nucleotides, the CDR3 is TGTGCCAGCAGCCGGAATTCGAGGGGTAATGAAAAACTGTTTTTT. Protein: CASSRNSRGNEKLFF.

This chain joins TRBV7-9 and TRBJ1-1; D is perhaps TRBD1 (5 bases). Per the germline V gene, CDR1 is SEHNR and CDR2 is FQNEAQ (reference sequence). V lost 5 bases, J lost 1 base, and 14 bases lay in between. The CDR3 runs 15 residues. For the CDR3, the DNA is TGTGCCAGCAGCCCCCCCGGGACGAGGAACACTGAAGCTTTCTTT. Its translation: CASSPPGTRNTEAFF.

About this clone itself: Germline is not matched at one junction end, which may reflect a read error. The rearrangement joins TRBV7-7 to TRBJ1-1; weak D call: TRBD1 (5 bases). Germline CDR1 reads SSHAT; CDR2 reads FNYEAQ (reference sequence). CDR3 length equals 13 residues. DNA of the CDR3: TGTGCTAGCAGCCTCAGGGTAGGCACTGAAGCTTTCTTT. Protein sequence: CASSLRVGTEAFF. The whole variable domain, filled in from reference TRBV7-7 and TRBJ1-1, reads GAGVSQSPRYKVTKRGQDVTLRCDPISSHATLYWYQQALGQGPEFLTYFNYEAQPDKSGLPSDRFSAERPEGSISTLTIQRTEQRDSAMYRCASSLRVGTEAFFGQGTRLTVV.

In its sample, this clone was seen once. This chain links TRBV27 with TRBJ1-4; D unclear. The CDR3 runs to 12 residues. Germline V gene lookup returns CDR1 MNHEY and CDR2 SMNVEV (reference sequence). Deletions cut 6 bases from V and 11 bases from J, with 13 bases between. The CDR3 nucleotides read TGTGCCAGCAGGACCAAAGGGAATAAACTGTTTTTT. Translation gives CASRTKGNKLFF. The full variable domain, rest sourced from reference TRBV27 and TRBJ1-4, is EAQVTQNPRYLITVTGKKLTVTCSQNMNHEYMSWYRQDPGLGLRQIYYSMNVEVTDKGDVPEGYKVSRKEKRNFPLILESPSPNQTSLYFCASRTKGNKLFFGSGTQLSVL.

In its sample, this clone was seen many times. Other nucleotide sequences from this sample produce the same CDR3. The genes are TRBV5-4 and TRBJ2-2; D ambiguous. The V end was cut by 0 bases, the J end by 5 bases, with 5 bases between. Per the germline V gene, CDR1 is SGHNT and CDR2 is YYREEE (reference sequence). The length of the CDR3 is 13 residues. CDR3 DNA sequence: TGTGCCAGCAGCTTGGATGGGACCGGGGAGCTGTTTTTT. Residues: CASSLDGTGELFF. Based on the CDR3 plus reference TRBV5-4 and TRBJ2-2, the full variable domain is ETGVTQSPTHLIKTRGQQVTLRCSSQSGHNTVSWYQQALGQGPQFIFQYYREEENGRGNFPPRFSGLQFPNYSSELNVNALELDDSALYLCASSLDGTGELFFGEGSRLTVL.

The chain uses TRBV6-6 and TRBJ2-7; D not resolved. CDR3 size: 12 residues. Germline V lookup: CDR1 MNHNY, CDR2 SVGAGI (reference sequence). The V end was cut by 10 bases, the J end by 3 bases, with 13 bases between. CDR3 protein: CATRPGNYEQYF. CDR3 nucleotides: TGTGCCACACGCCCGGGCAACTACGAGCAGTACTTC.

The chain recombines TRBV29-1 with TRBJ2-7; possible D gene TRBD1, 5 bases. The CDR3 consists of 16 residues. Germline V lookup: CDR1 SQVTM, CDR2 ANQGSEA. V lost 0 bases, J lost 3 bases, and 18 bases lay in between. CDR3 coding DNA: TGCAGCGTTGAAGAGGACGGACAACACCGTGACTACGAGCAGTACTTC. Amino acids: CSVEEDGQHRDYEQYF.

This rearrangement joins TRBV4-1 to TRBJ1-4; tentative D call: TRBD1 (6 bases). The V end lost 2 bases, the J end lost 5 bases, and 9 bases lay between the germline ends. This CDR3 is built from 14 residues. Germline V CDR1 and CDR2: MGHRA, YSYEKL. The CDR3 sequence is CASSQPTGNEKLFF. In nucleotides, the CDR3 is TGCGCCAGCAGCCAACCCACAGGGAATGAAAAACTGTTTTTT.

The rearrangement uses TRBV9 and TRBJ1-1; weak D call: TRBD1 (5 bases). CDR1 and CDR2 from the germline V gene are SGDLS and YYNGEE. V dropped 0 bases and J dropped 8 bases, with 14 bases sitting between them. This CDR3 region has 14 residues. The CDR3 is CASSVGPKGREAFF. Written as DNA, the CDR3 is TGTGCCAGCAGCGTAGGCCCTAAGGGGAGAGAAGCTTTCTTT. Full variable domain (rest looked up from reference TRBV9 and TRBJ1-1): DSGVTQTPKHLITATGQRVTLRCSPRSGDLSVYWYQQSLDQGLQFLIQYYNGEERAKGNILERFSAQQFPDLHSELNLSSLELGDSALYFCASSVGPKGREAFFGQGTRLTVV.

V and J are TRBV29-1 and TRBJ1-1; 7 bases agree with TRBD1. The germline CDR1 and CDR2 sequences are SQVTM and ANQGSEA. Trimming at V came to 8 bases and at J to 1 base, leaving 10 bases not matched to a gene. This CDR3 is 14 amino acids long. CDR3 nucleotides: TGCAGCCATATGGGGGCAGGGGGGAACACTGAAGCTTTCTTT. Its protein product is CSHMGAGGNTEAFF.

The chain combines TRBV15 with TRBJ2-1; D remains unclear. The CDR3 totals 15 residues. Trimming left V 1 base short and J 3 bases short, with 10 bases between. CDR1 LNHNV and CDR2 YYDKDF come from the germline V gene (reference sequence). The CDR3 region has the DNA TGTGCCACCAGCAGAGTACAGCCGATCTACAATGAGCAGTTCTTC. Translated: CATSRVQPIYNEQFF.

The gene calls are TRBV7-8 and TRBJ1-6; 7 positions match TRBD1. Germline CDR1 and CDR2: SGHVS and FQNEAQ. The CDR3 has 14 amino acids. J was trimmed by 7 bases and V by 4 bases; bases with no gene match: 4. The CDR3 nucleotides read TGTGCCAGCAGCTCGACAGGGAAGAATTCACCCCTCCACTTT. Its translation is CASSSTGKNSPLHF.

The J gene is TRBJ1-2, the V gene TRBV10-2; D not certain. CDR1 is WSHSY and CDR2 is SAAADI in the germline V gene. Trimming took off 7 bases at V and 8 bases at J, with 14 bases between the two ends. This CDR3 comprises 12 residues. The CDR3 sequence is CASKPSSSGYTF. CDR3 DNA: TGCGCCAGCAAACCGAGCTCGTCGGGCTACACCTTC.

The gene calls are TRBV18 and TRBJ2-1, with 9 bases identical to TRBD2. V lost 6 bases to trimming and J lost 5 bases; unmatched junction nucleotides: 2. Germline V gene data show CDR1 as KGHSH and CDR2 as LQKENI. The CDR3 is 13 residues long. The CDR3 DNA is TGTGCCAGCTCGGGACTAGCAAACAATGAGCAGTTCTTC. This codes for CASSGLANNEQFF.

This clone was counted once. J is TRBJ1-1 and V is TRBV27; D uncertain. Germline CDR1 is MNHEY and CDR2 is SMNVEV (reference sequence). The CDR3 contains 13 residues. Trimming cost V 6 bases and J 6 bases, with 14 bases left between them. The CDR3 here is CASSLIGRAEAFF. In nucleotides, the CDR3 is TGTGCCAGCAGCCTCATCGGTAGGGCTGAAGCTTTCTTT.

CDR3 region: CASSAPSAPGGYTF. The CDR3 DNA reads TGTGCCAGCTCAGCTCCCTCTGCACCGGGGGGCTACACCTTC. J is TRBJ1-2 and V is TRBV18; the D is unclear. Trimming removed 5 bases at V and 8 bases at J, with 18 bases between. In germline, CDR1 is KGHSH, CDR2 LQKENI. The CDR3 length is 14 residues.

About this clone: Given a far larger clone just one base away, this is likely a sequencing read error. This same CDR3 is encoded by further DNA sequences in the sample. The CDR3 is CASSPDRGYGYTF. The DNA of the CDR3 is TGTGCCAGCAGCCCGGACAGGGGCTATGGCTACACCTTC. The V call is TRBV5-4, the J call TRBJ1-2, with 9 bases lining up with TRBD1. The CDR3 spans 13 residues. Germline V gene lookup returns CDR1 SGHNT and CDR2 YYREEE (reference sequence). Trimming cost V 4 bases and J 4 bases; bases outside gene matches: 2.

This clone was recorded a few times. Other DNA sequences of this sample code for an identical CDR3. V is TRBV30 and J is TRBJ1-2; D is ambiguous. The CDR3 is 11 residues long. CDR1 is GTSNPN, CDR2 SVGIG, per germline (reference sequence). Deletions cut 1 base from V and 3 bases from J, with 3 bases between. CDR3 residues: CAWSGYYGYTF. The CDR3 DNA reads TGTGCCTGGAGTGGGTACTATGGCTACACCTTC.

The chain combines TRBV6-5 with TRBJ1-6, with D uncertain. CDR3 length: 15 residues. Per the germline V gene, CDR1 is MNHEY and CDR2 is SVGAGI. V gave up 6 bases and J gave up 9 bases, with 18 bases separating them. The CDR3 nucleotides are TGTGCCAGCAGCTACGAGAAGGGTAGCAGTTCACCCCTCCACTTT. This sequence encodes CASSYEKGSSSPLHF.

The gene calls are TRBV7-9 and TRBJ1-1; no definite D call. From germline, CDR1 is SEHNR and CDR2 FQNEAQ (reference sequence). This CDR3 region has 14 residues. Trimming left V 1 base short and J 1 base short, with 7 bases between. The CDR3 sequence is CASSLEVGNTEAFF. For the CDR3, the DNA is TGTGCCAGCAGCTTAGAGGTCGGGAACACTGAAGCTTTCTTT.

V usage is TRBV6-4 and J usage is TRBJ1-2, with D possibly matching TRBD1 (5 bases). V was trimmed by 4 bases and J by 4 bases, leaving 10 bases between them. The germline V gene has CDR1 MRHNA and CDR2 SNTAGT. The CDR3 contains 13 residues. Here the CDR3 reads CASSAPGSYGYTF. The CDR3, as DNA: TGTGCCAGCAGTGCGCCAGGGAGCTATGGCTACACCTTC.

The chain links TRBV5-1 to TRBJ1-4; TRBD1 matches 7 bases. Germline CDR1 reads SGHRS; CDR2 reads YFSETQ. The CDR3 length is 15 residues. J was trimmed by 8 bases and V by 0 bases; bases with no gene match: 7. The CDR3 loop reads CASSLGPQGSEKLFF. The CDR3 bases are TGCGCCAGCAGCTTGGGGCCACAGGGGTCCGAAAAACTGTTTTTT.

Turning to this clone: This sample includes further DNA sequences coding for the same CDR3. V gene TRBV18 combines with J gene TRBJ1-1; D not resolved. The germline V gene encodes CDR1 KGHSH and CDR2 LQKENI. V was pared by 3 bases and J by 5 bases, with 7 bases between. CDR3 length: 12 amino acids. The CDR3 coding sequence is TGTGCCAGCTCACCCACGGAAACTGAAGCTTTCTTT. Translating gives CASSPTETEAFF.

V usage is TRBV2 and J usage is TRBJ1-1; D unresolved. Germline loops: CDR1 SNHLY, CDR2 FYNNEI. The CDR3 is 12 residues long. V was trimmed by 6 bases and J by 3 bases, leaving 8 bases between them. The CDR3 sequence is CASSDEYTEAFF. The CDR3 DNA is TGTGCCAGCAGCGACGAGTACACTGAAGCTTTCTTT.

The chain uses TRBV19 and TRBJ1-4; D is possibly TRBD1 (6 bases). Between the trimmed V and J ends, which lost 6 bases and 0 bases, there was a span of 11 bases. This CDR3 region has 15 residues. Germline-derived CDR1 and CDR2 are LNHDA and SQIVND (reference sequence). The chain's CDR3 is CASSLDSATNEKLFF. The CDR3 DNA reads TGTGCCAGTAGCCTGGACAGTGCAACTAATGAAAAACTGTTTTTT.